This T cell receptor beta chain originates from a study of blood T cells in healthy people across ages. This clonotype appeared a few times. Germline V gene data show CDR1 as SEHNR and CDR2 as FQNEAQ (reference sequence). The ends were cut back, 3 bases at V and 8 bases at J, with 15 bases in the middle. The CDR3 consists of 14 residues. Alongside a J-beta primer mix, a sample-barcoded 5' primer served in a second PCR lasting roughly 7 to 11 cycles. TCRdb reanalysed the 5' RACE reads using MiXCR and keeps one entry per CDR3 protein. Here the sample spans over 300,000 distinct CDR3 sequences, more than 45% being singletons.

The clonotype was recovered from a man aged 55-75 years in good health. V gene TRBV7-9 combines with J gene TRBJ2-3; tentative D call: TRBD2 (5 bases). Sequences were obtained from blood. CDR3 in amino acids: CASSFLGWESTQYF. CDR3 bases: TGTGCCAGCAGCTTCTTGGGGTGGGAGAGTACGCAGTATTTT.